This T cell receptor (beta chain) emerged from a study of long-term antiretroviral therapy in people with HIV. Turning to this clone: The target antigen is unknown.

This CDR3 has 16 residues. V lost 2 bases, J lost 2 bases, and 10 bases lay in between. Germline loops: CDR1 KGHSH, CDR2 LQKENI. Treatment for all HIV-infected participants took place in the United States. Roughly 1-10 million cryopreserved PBMC were held in samples before DNA extraction. General observations from the study: Whereas controls had wider CDR3 length ranges, HIV repertoires had narrower ones.

The authors ran the immunoSEQ assay, v3.0, at survey level. Profiled with immunoSEQ multiplex PCR; TCRdb holds only in-frame clones, not every one. The data show roughly 20,000 clones, 87% seen once. The source material was unsorted PBMCs, sampled 2.1 years after starting antiretroviral therapy. The rearrangement uses TRBV18 and TRBJ2-6, with D unclear. This receptor was obtained from a man aged 18 to 30 with HIV. CDR3 bases: TGTGCCAGCTCACCATTTGAACCAGCTGGGGCCAACGTCCTGACTTTC. As protein: CASSPFEPAGANVLTF.